Below, 26 T cell receptor beta chains from the same sample are listed, as sequenced in a study of T cell responses to AZD1222 COVID-19 vaccine. Measured with immunoSEQ multiplex PCR; TCRdb has only the in-frame clones, and not every one. This table holds around 140,000 clones, about nine tenths found once. Sample: peripheral blood, taken 28 days after the second AZD1222 dose. Every receptor here comes from an adult who received the AZD1222 COVID-19 vaccine.

This CDR3 reads CASSLYGLGEKLFF. The DNA for the CDR3 is TGTGCCAGCAGCTTATATGGCCTCGGGGAAAAACTGTTTTTT. V and J are TRBV7-2 and TRBJ1-4; D is uncertain. Germline CDR1 reads SGHTA; CDR2 reads FQGNSA. V shed 2 bases and J shed 8 bases, with 12 bases lying between them. The CDR3 has 14 residues.

CDR3 bases: TGTGCCAGTAGAACTAGCGGGTCTTACAATGAGCAGTTCTTC. It translates to CASRTSGSYNEQFF. This sequence joins TRBV19 and TRBJ2-1; 9 bases fit TRBD2. V was pared by 6 bases and J by 4 bases, with 4 bases of the junction left unmatched. Germline V lookup: CDR1 LNHDA, CDR2 SQIVND (reference sequence). The CDR3 extends over 14 amino acids.

This chain links TRBV5-4 with TRBJ2-5; possibly TRBD2 for D (6 bases). The CDR3 extends over 14 amino acids. V was cut by 4 bases and J by 5 bases, with 15 bases left in between. Germline assignment: CDR1 SGHNT and CDR2 YYREEE (reference sequence). For the CDR3, the DNA is TGTGCCAGCAGCCCCCCGGGGAGGTTGGAGACCCAGTACTTC. This encodes CASSPPGRLETQYF. The full variable domain, rest sourced from reference TRBV5-4 and TRBJ2-5, is ETGVTQSPTHLIKTRGQQVTLRCSSQSGHNTVSWYQQALGQGPQFIFQYYREEENGRGNFPPRFSGLQFPNYSSELNVNALELDDSALYLCASSPPGRLETQYFGPGTRLLVL.

This clone was seen only once. One end of the junction fails to match germline, which may point to a read error. Other DNA sequences in this sample translate to the same CDR3. The chain recombines TRBV30 with TRBJ2-7; the D is unclear. This CDR3 has 11 residues. The germline CDR1 and CDR2 sequences are GTSNPN and SVGIG (reference sequence). CDR3 DNA: TGCGCCTGGACCGACTCCTACGAGCAGTACTTC. This gives the protein CAWTDSYEQYF. The full variable domain, with the rest looked up from reference TRBV30 and TRBJ2-7, is SQTIHQWPATLVQPVGSPLSLECTVEGTSNPNLYWYRQAAGRGLQLLFYSVGIGQISSEVPQNLSASRPQDRQFILSSKKLLLSDSGFYLCAWTDSYEQYFGPGTRLTVT.

This chain joins TRBV11-3 and TRBJ2-5; a possible D gene is TRBD2 (6 bases). V was shortened by 2 bases and J by 7 bases, with 11 bases between the two germline ends. The CDR3 totals 13 residues. The V gene's germline CDR1 is SGHNT and CDR2 YENEEA. CDR3 coding DNA: TGTGCCAGCAGCTTAAGCCTGGGGGGGACCCAGTACTTC. This codes for CASSLSLGGTQYF.

This rearrangement joins TRBV29-1 to TRBJ2-3; 8 bases line up with TRBD1. Trimming cost V 7 bases and J 1 base; bases outside gene matches: 10. The CDR3 is 15 residues long. Germline CDR1 reads SQVTM; CDR2 reads ANQGSEA. DNA for the CDR3: TGCAGCGCCCTGACCCCGGGACAGGGCACAGATACGCAGTATTTT. This gives the protein CSALTPGQGTDTQYF.

This chain links TRBV30 with TRBJ1-1; maybe TRBD1 (6 bases). This CDR3 comprises 16 residues. V shed 2 bases and J shed 3 bases, with 19 bases lying between them. Germline V gene data show CDR1 as GTSNPN and CDR2 as SVGIG (reference sequence). In DNA form, the CDR3 reads TGTGCCTGGAGTTGGGGGCCACGACGGGGTTACACTGAAGCTTTCTTT. This sequence encodes CAWSWGPRRGYTEAFF. Full variable domain (remainder filled in from reference TRBV30 and TRBJ1-1): SQTIHQWPATLVQPVGSPLSLECTVEGTSNPNLYWYRQAAGRGLQLLFYSVGIGQISSEVPQNLSASRPQDRQFILSSKKLLLSDSGFYLCAWSWGPRRGYTEAFFGQGTRLTVV.

This clone was counted a single time. V and J are TRBV9 and TRBJ2-7; D possibly corresponds to TRBD1 (5 bases). The CDR3 extends over 12 amino acids. The V and J ends lost 3 bases and 6 bases respectively, with 10 bases between them. Germline V gene data show CDR1 as SGDLS and CDR2 as YYNGEE. CDR3 DNA sequence: TGTGCCAGCAGCGGACCTAGGGGCGAGCAGTACTTC. Residues: CASSGPRGEQYF.

This chain connects TRBV12-5 to TRBJ1-2; D unclear. The germline gives CDR1 LGHNT, CDR2 FRNRAP. This CDR3 has 15 amino acids. V was pared by 0 bases and J by 5 bases, with 13 bases between. The CDR3 coding sequence is TGTGCTAGTGGTTTGGTACAAGGCGGGAGGTATGGCTACACCTTC. The encoded protein is CASGLVQGGRYGYTF.

V gene TRBV13 combines with J gene TRBJ1-2; D not resolved. The CDR3 runs to 14 residues. V lost 2 bases and J lost 3, with 10 bases in between. CDR1 and CDR2 from the germline V gene are PRHDT and FYEKMQ (reference sequence). CDR3 region: CASSLRVEDYGYTF. The CDR3 DNA reads as TGTGCCAGCAGCTTACGGGTGGAAGACTATGGCTACACCTTC.

The CDR3 sequence: CASSLAGNSNQPQHF. As DNA, the CDR3 is TGTGCCAGCAGTTTAGCCGGGAACAGCAATCAGCCCCAGCATTTT. The J gene is TRBJ1-5, the V gene TRBV27; D is unclear. This CDR3 has 15 amino acids. CDR1 and CDR2 from the germline V gene are MNHEY and SMNVEV (reference sequence). The V gene lost 2 bases and the J gene lost 1 base, with 9 bases spanning the gap.

Here the CDR3 reads CASPPKSPYEQYF. The CDR3 region has the DNA TGTGCCAGCCCGCCCAAGAGTCCCTACGAGCAGTACTTC. V usage is TRBV14 and J usage is TRBJ2-7; D unclear. This CDR3 region has 13 residues. Germline V gene lookup returns CDR1 SGHDN and CDR2 FVKESK. V lost 8 bases, J lost 2 bases, and 13 bases lay in between.

The chain has TRBV18 and TRBJ2-6; D possibly matches TRBD1 or TRBD2 (5 bases each). Germline V gene data show CDR1 as KGHSH and CDR2 as LQKENI. V gave up 6 bases and J gave up 1 base, with 19 bases separating them. CDR3 length: 18 residues. The CDR3 DNA follows: TGTGCCAGCTCTCAACCTCCCGGGGCGAGATCTGGGGCCAACGTCCTGACTTTC. This encodes CASSQPPGARSGANVLTF. The whole variable domain, filled in from reference TRBV18 and TRBJ2-6, reads NAGVMQNPRHLVRRRGQEARLRCSPMKGHSHVYWYRQLPEEGLKFMVYLQKENIIDESGMPKERFSAEFPKEGPSILRIQQVVRGDSAAYFCASSQPPGARSGANVLTFGAGSRLTVL.

J is TRBJ2-2 and V is TRBV19, with a tentative D call TRBD2 (5 bases). Germline CDR1 LNHDA, CDR2 SQIVND (reference sequence). Trimming stripped 3 bases from V and 3 bases from J, with 11 bases between. The CDR3 consists of 15 residues. The CDR3 here is CASSIKRRYTGELFF. The CDR3 DNA sequence: TGTGCCAGTAGTATCAAGCGGAGATACACCGGGGAGCTGTTTTTT.

In DNA, the CDR3 is TGTGCCAGTAATCCCCAGGGCCGAGGGACCCAGTACTTC. Protein product: CASNPQGRGTQYF. The chain recombines TRBV19 with TRBJ2-5; a weak D match, TRBD1 (5 bases). The CDR3 spans 13 residues. CDR1 and CDR2 from the germline V gene are LNHDA and SQIVND (reference sequence). V was shortened by 7 bases and J by 7 bases, with 16 bases between the two germline ends.

The sample holds a few counts of this clone. CDR3 sequence (DNA): TGCGCCAGCAGCTTGGGGACAGGGGGCTATGGCTACACCTTC. Amino acids: CASSLGTGGYGYTF. The rearrangement joins TRBV5-1 to TRBJ1-2; 10 nucleotides line up with TRBD1. V trimming: 0 bases; J trimming: 4 bases; junction bases outside the gene matches: 0. From germline, CDR1 is SGHRS and CDR2 YFSETQ. The CDR3 is 14 residues long.

The chain employs TRBV7-8 and TRBJ1-3, with 7 bases matching TRBD1. Trimming took 3 bases from V and 2 from J; bases not matched to a gene: 7. CDR1 SGHVS and CDR2 FQNEAQ come from the germline V gene. The CDR3 totals 16 residues. The CDR3 DNA reads as TGTGCCAGCAGCTTTTCAGGGGGGAGAACTGGAAACACCATATATTTT. This sequence encodes CASSFSGGRTGNTIYF. Based on the CDR3 plus reference TRBV7-8 and TRBJ1-3, the full variable domain is GAGVSQSPRYKVAKRGQDVALRCDPISGHVSLFWYQQALGQGPEFLTYFQNEAQLDKSGLPSDRFFAERPEGSVSTLKIQRTQQEDSAVYLCASSFSGGRTGNTIYFGEGSWLTVV.

J is TRBJ1-5 and V is TRBV6-1; no clear D. Germline CDR1 and CDR2: MNHNS and SASEGT. With 2 bases removed from V and 1 base from J, the gap between germline ends came to 9 bases. This CDR3 comprises 15 residues. This chain's CDR3 is CASSEYPQSNQPQHF. The CDR3 nucleotides are TGTGCCAGCAGTGAATACCCGCAGAGCAATCAGCCCCAGCATTTT.

The chain recombines TRBV9 with TRBJ2-1; 11 bases fit TRBD2. CDR1 SGDLS and CDR2 YYNGEE come from the germline V gene. This CDR3 is 18 amino acids long. The J segment lost 12 bases and the V segment lost 0 bases, leaving 17 bases of the junction unmatched. CDR3 sequence (DNA): TGTGCCAGCAGCGTAGCATCCACCGGGACTAGCGGCCCCTGGGGGCAGTTCTTC. It is translated as CASSVASTGTSGPWGQFF.

As regards this clone: Other DNA sequences of this sample code for an identical CDR3. The J gene is TRBJ2-1, the V gene TRBV11-2, with D possibly being TRBD2 (5 bases). The CDR3 length is 14 residues. V was cut by 1 base and J by 2 bases, with 6 bases left in between. Germline loops: CDR1 SGHAT, CDR2 FQNNGV. The DNA for the CDR3 is TGTGCCAGCAGCTTAGCGGGAACCTACAATGAGCAGTTCTTC. It is translated as CASSLAGTYNEQFF.

The chain recombines TRBV30 with TRBJ1-6; weak D call: TRBD1 (6 bases). The germline CDR1 and CDR2 sequences are GTSNPN and SVGIG (reference sequence). There are 15 residues in the CDR3. Trimming left V 3 bases short and J 9 bases short, with 18 bases between. The CDR3: CAWSSLTGISSPLHF. The CDR3 DNA is TGTGCCTGGAGCTCTCTGACAGGAATAAGTTCACCCCTCCACTTT.

The chain has TRBV12-5 and TRBJ2-3; perhaps TRBD2 as D (5 bases). Germline-derived CDR1 and CDR2 are LGHNT and FRNRAP. CDR3 length equals 13 residues. Trimming stripped 6 bases from V and 3 bases from J, with 10 bases between. The CDR3 DNA sequence: TGTGCTAGTGGGGGGTGGGAGACAGATACGCAGTATTTT. Its protein is CASGGWETDTQYF.

As DNA, the CDR3 is TGTGCCAGCTCACCAATTCGGAACACTGAAGCTTTCTTT. Its protein product is CASSPIRNTEAFF. The genes are TRBV18 and TRBJ1-1; unclear D gene. The V end was cut by 2 bases, the J end by 1 base, with 5 bases between. The CDR3 is 13 amino acids. Germline assignment: CDR1 KGHSH and CDR2 LQKENI. The full variable domain, in which reference TRBV18 and TRBJ1-1 provide the parts outside the CDR3, is NAGVMQNPRHLVRRRGQEARLRCSPMKGHSHVYWYRQLPEEGLKFMVYLQKENIIDESGMPKERFSAEFPKEGPSILRIQQVVRGDSAAYFCASSPIRNTEAFFGQGTRLTVV.

V usage is TRBV4-1 and J usage is TRBJ2-1, with 11 nucleotides matching TRBD2. Germline lookup yields CDR1 MGHRA and CDR2 YSYEKL. The V gene end was trimmed by 0 bases and the J gene end by 9 bases; junction bases not matched to a gene: 4. The CDR3 loop spans 15 amino acids. This CDR3 reads CASSQDLAGGAEQFF. CDR3 DNA sequence: TGCGCCAGCAGCCAAGATCTAGCGGGAGGTGCTGAGCAGTTCTTC.

The chain is built from TRBV5-1 and TRBJ2-7; tentative D call: TRBD2 (6 bases). V lost 5 bases to trimming and J lost 5 bases, with 14 bases between them. CDR1 and CDR2 (germline): SGHRS, YFSETQ. This CDR3 has 13 residues. CDR3 coding DNA: TGCGCCAGCAGGGGGAGGCATCGCCACGAGCAGTACTTC. Translation: CASRGRHRHEQYF.

The table lists this clone with a count of one. The rearrangement joins TRBV6-2 or TRBV6-3 to TRBJ2-7; D gene uncertain. V was pared by 6 bases and J by 6 bases, with 18 bases between. CDR1 and CDR2 (germline): MNHEY, SVGEGT. The CDR3 covers 14 residues. The CDR3 nucleotides are TGTGCCAGCAGCCCGCCTCCTGAACGGGCCGAGCAGTACTTC. It yields the protein CASSPPPERAEQYF.